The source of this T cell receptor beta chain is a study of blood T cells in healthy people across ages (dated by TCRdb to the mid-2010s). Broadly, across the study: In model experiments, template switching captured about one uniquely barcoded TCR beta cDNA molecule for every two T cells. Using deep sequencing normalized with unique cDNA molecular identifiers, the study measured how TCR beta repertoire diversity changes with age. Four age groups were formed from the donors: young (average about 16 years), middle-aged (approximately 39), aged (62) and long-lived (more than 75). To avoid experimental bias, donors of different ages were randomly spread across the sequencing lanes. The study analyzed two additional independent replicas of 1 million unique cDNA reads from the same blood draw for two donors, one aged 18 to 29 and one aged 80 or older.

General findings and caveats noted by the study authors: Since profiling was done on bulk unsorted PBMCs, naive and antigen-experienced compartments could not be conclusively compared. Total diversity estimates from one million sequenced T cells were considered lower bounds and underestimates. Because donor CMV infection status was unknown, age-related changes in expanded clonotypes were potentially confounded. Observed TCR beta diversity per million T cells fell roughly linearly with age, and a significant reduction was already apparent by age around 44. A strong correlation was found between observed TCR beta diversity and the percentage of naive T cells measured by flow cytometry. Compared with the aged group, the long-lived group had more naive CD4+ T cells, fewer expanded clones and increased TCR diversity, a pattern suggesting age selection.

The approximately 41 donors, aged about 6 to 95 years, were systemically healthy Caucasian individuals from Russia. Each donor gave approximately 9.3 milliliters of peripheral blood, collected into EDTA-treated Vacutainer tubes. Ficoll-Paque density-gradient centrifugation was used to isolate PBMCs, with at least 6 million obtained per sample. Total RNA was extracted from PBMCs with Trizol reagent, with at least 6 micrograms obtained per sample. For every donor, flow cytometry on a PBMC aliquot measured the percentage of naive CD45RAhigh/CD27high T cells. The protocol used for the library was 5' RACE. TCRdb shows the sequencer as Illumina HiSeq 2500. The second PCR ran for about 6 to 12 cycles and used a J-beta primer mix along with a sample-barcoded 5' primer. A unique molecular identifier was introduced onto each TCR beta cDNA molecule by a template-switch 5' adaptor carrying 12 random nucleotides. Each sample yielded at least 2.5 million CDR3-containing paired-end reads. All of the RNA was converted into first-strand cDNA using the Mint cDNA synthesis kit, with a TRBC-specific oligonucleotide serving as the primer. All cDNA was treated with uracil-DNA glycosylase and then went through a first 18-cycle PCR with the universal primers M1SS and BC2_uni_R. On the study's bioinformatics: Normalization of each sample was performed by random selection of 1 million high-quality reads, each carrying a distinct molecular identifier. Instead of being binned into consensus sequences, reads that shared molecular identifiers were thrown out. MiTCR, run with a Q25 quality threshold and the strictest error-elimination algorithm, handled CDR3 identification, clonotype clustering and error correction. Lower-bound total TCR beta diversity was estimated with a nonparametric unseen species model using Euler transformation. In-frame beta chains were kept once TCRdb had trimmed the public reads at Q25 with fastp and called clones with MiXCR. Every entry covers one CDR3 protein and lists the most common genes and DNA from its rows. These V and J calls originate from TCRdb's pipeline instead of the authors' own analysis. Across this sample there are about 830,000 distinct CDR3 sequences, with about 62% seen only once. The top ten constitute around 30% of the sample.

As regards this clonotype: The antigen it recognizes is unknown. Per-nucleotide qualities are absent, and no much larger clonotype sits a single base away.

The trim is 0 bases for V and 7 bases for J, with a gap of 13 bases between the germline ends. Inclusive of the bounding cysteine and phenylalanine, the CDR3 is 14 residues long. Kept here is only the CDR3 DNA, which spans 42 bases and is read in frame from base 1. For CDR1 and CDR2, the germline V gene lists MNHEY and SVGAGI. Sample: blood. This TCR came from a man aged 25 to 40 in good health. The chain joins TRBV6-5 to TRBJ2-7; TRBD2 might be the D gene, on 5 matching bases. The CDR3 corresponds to CASSYSRAEKEQYF. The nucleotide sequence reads TGTGCCAGCAGTTACTCGAGGGCGGAAAAGGAGCAGTACTTC.